This paragraph reports one T cell receptor (beta chain). Original processing notes: Reference gene primer amplification yielded estimated nucleated cell counts. The assay was immunoSEQ multiplex PCR, and TCRdb's table has in-frame clones only and misses some. From that table come the V and J calls and clone size; the DNA was used to work out D and trimming. This table holds about 180,000 clones, about 86% found once. CDR1 SQVTM and CDR2 ANQGSEA come from the germline V gene. Trimming left V 6 bases short and J 4 bases short, with 10 bases between. The CDR3 covers 13 residues. This specimen comes from a study of blood T cell repertoires in COVID-19.

The chain combines TRBV29-1 with TRBJ2-6, with D unresolved. The TCR comes from a woman under 40 with active or convalescent COVID-19. The sequenced sample was peripheral blood. In nucleotides, the CDR3 is TGCAGCGTCCGGGTTGAGGGGGCCAACGTCCTGACTTTC. As protein: CSVRVEGANVLTF.